This TCR beta chain derives from a study of blood T cell repertoires in COVID-19. Overall study: The United States, Italy and Spain supplied acute and convalescent COVID-19 samples. T cells, B-cell-depleted T cells, or PBMCs provided the cDNA or gDNA that served as material.

Under the authors' procedure: From reference gene primer amplification, estimates of nucleated cell counts were derived. Here immunoSEQ multiplex PCR was the method, and the copy in TCRdb shows in-frame clones only, minus some. V, J and clone size are those of that table, while D and trimming were read from the DNA. The sample holds over 50,000 clones, over 75% seen once. This clone has more than one count but fewer than ten. The CDR3 runs 16 residues. Trimming stripped 0 bases from V and 2 bases from J, with 13 bases between. CDR1 and CDR2 from the germline V gene are MGHRA and YSYEKL. The rearrangement joins TRBV4-1 to TRBJ2-5; D is uncertain. The specimen sequenced was peripheral blood. The source is a human donor in a cohort sampled during active COVID-19. The CDR3 DNA reads TGCGCCAGCAGCCAAGATCACGGCAGAGGACAAGAGACCCAGTACTTC. Protein sequence: CASSQDHGRGQETQYF.